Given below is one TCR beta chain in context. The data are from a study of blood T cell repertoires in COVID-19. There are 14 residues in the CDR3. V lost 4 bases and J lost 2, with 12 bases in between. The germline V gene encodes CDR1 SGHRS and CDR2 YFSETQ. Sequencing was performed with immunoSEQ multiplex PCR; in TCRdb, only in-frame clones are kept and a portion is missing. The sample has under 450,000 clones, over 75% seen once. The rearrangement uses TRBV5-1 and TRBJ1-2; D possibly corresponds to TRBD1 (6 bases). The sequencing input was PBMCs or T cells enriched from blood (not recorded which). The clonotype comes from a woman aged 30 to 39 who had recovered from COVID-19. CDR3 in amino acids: CASSLQGGNYGYTF. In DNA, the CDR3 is TGCGCCAGCAGCCTACAGGGAGGGAACTATGGCTACACCTTC.